This TCR beta chain appears in the sequencing data of a study of T cells in localized non-small cell lung cancer. Whole-study findings and limits: Of the tissues analyzed, uninvolved adjacent lung showed maximal T cell clonality, greater than tumor.

To note about this clone: What it binds is unknown.

Assay: immunoSEQ multiplex PCR; the TCRdb copy retains only in-frame clones and omits some. The repertoire includes tens of thousands of clones, less than 85% of them detected once, and 3.5% to 5.5% sits in the top ten. The CDR3 sequence is 17 residues long. V lost 1 base, J lost 4 bases, and 18 bases lay in between. CDR1 is SEHNR and CDR2 is FQNEAQ in the germline V gene (reference sequence). The sample here was PBMCs, taken before any cancer treatment. The TCR sequence derives from a woman aged 40 to 75 with stage II lung adenocarcinoma. The chain recombines TRBV7-9 with TRBJ2-3; no clear D gene. The CDR3 here is CASSLGGVAVQADTQYF. The CDR3 nucleotides are TGTGCCAGCAGCTTAGGAGGTGTGGCCGTCCAAGCAGATACGCAGTATTTT.